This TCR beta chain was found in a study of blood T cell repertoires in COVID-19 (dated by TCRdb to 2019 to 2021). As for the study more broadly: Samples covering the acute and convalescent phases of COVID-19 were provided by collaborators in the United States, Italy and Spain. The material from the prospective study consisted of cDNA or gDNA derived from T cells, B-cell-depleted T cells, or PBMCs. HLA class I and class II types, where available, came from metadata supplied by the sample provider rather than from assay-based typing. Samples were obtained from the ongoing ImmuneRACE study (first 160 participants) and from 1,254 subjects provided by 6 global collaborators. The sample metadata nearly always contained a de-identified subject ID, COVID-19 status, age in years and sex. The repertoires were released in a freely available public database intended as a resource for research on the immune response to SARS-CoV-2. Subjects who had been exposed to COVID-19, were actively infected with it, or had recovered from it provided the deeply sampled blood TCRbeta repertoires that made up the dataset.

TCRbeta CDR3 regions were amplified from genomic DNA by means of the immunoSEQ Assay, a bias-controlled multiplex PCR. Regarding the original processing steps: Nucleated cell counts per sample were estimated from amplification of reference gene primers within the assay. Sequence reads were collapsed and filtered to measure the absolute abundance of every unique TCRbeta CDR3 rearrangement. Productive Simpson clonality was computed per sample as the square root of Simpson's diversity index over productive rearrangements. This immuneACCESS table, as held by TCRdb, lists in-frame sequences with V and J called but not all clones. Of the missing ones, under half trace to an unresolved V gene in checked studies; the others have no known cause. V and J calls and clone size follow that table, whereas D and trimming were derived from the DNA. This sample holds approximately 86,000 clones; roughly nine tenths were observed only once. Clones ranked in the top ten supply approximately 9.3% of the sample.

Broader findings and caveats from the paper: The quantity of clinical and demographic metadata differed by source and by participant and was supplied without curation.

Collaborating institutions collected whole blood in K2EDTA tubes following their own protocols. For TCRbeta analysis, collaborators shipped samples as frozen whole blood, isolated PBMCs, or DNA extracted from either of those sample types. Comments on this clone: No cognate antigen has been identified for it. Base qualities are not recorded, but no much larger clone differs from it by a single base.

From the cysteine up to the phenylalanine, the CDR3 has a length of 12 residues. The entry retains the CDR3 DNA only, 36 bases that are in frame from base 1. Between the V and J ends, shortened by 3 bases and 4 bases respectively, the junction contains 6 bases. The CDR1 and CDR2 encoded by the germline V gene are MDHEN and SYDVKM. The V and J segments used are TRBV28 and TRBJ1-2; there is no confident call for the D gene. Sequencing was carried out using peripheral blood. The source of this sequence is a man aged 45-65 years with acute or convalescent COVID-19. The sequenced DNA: TGTGCCAGCAGTTTGGGCAGCTATGGCTACACCTTC. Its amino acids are CASSLGSYGYTF.